The 22 T cell receptor beta chains below come from one sample, sequenced in a study of blood T cell repertoires in COVID-19. Only in-frame clones appear in the TCRdb table, and some are missing; sequencing was by immunoSEQ multiplex PCR. The top ten clones hold approximately 15% of a sample with approximately 60,000 clones, around 82% of them seen once. Input material: peripheral blood. These receptors all stem from a man between 60 and 70 years old with COVID-19, enrolled during active disease.

The chain uses TRBV6-1 and TRBJ2-1; 7 bases are shared with TRBD2. The CDR3 sequence is 14 residues long. With 2 bases clipped from V and 9 bases from J, the junction kept 7 bases outside the gene matches. Germline V gene lookup returns CDR1 MNHNS and CDR2 SASEGT. CDR3 DNA sequence: TGTGCCAGCAGTGAATATGGGGGGGTTAGTGAGCAGTTCTTC. Its translation is CASSEYGGVSEQFF.

This clone appeared a single time. The chain combines TRBV12-3 or TRBV12-4 with TRBJ2-1; 8 nucleotides match TRBD1. The CDR3 consists of 13 residues. The ends lost 11 bases at V and 2 bases at J; junction bases unmatched: 5. Here the CDR3 reads CAVKQGAYNEQFF. The CDR3, as DNA: TGTGCCGTCAAACAGGGGGCCTACAATGAGCAGTTCTTC.

This clone was seen once. This chain links TRBV5-1 with TRBJ1-1, with D maybe TRBD1 (6 bases). The ends were cut back, 1 base at V and 0 bases at J, with 7 bases in the middle. The V gene's germline CDR1 is SGHRS and CDR2 YFSETQ. The CDR3 runs 14 residues. The CDR3: CASSLRTVNTEAFF. CDR3 coding DNA: TGCGCCAGCAGCTTGAGGACAGTGAACACTGAAGCTTTCTTT.

The rearrangement joins TRBV7-9 to TRBJ2-6, with D tentatively TRBD2 (5 bases). Germline V gene lookup returns CDR1 SEHNR and CDR2 FQNEAQ (reference sequence). The CDR3 spans 16 residues. Between the trimmed V and J ends, which lost 5 bases and 0 bases, there was a span of 11 bases. The chain's CDR3 is CASSVRGSSGANVLTF. Written as DNA, the CDR3 is TGTGCCAGCAGCGTACGAGGGAGCTCTGGGGCCAACGTCCTGACTTTC.

The gene calls are TRBV2 and TRBJ2-3; 8 positions agree with TRBD2. Germline assignment: CDR1 SNHLY and CDR2 FYNNEI. This CDR3 spans 14 amino acids. Trimming took 8 bases from V and 4 from J; bases not matched to a gene: 8. CDR3 loop: CASGETSVADTQYF. CDR3 DNA sequence: TGTGCCAGCGGGGAGACTAGCGTCGCAGATACGCAGTATTTT.

The rearrangement uses TRBV24-1 and TRBJ2-1, with TRBD2 matching 14 bases. V lost 12 bases, J lost 7 bases, and 7 bases stayed unmatched. From germline, CDR1 is KGHDR and CDR2 SFDVKD. The CDR3 covers 14 residues. CDR3 DNA sequence: TGTGCCGCTTCCGGGACTAGCGGGAGTAATGAGCAGTTCTTC. Translation gives CAASGTSGSNEQFF.

The V call is TRBV11-3, the J call TRBJ2-1, with a tentative D call TRBD2 (6 bases). Trimming removed 4 bases at V and 8 bases at J, with 18 bases between. CDR3 size: 15 residues. Per germline, CDR1 SGHNT and CDR2 YENEEA. This CDR3 is CASSWRVHHGDEQFF. CDR3 bases: TGTGCCAGCAGCTGGAGGGTCCACCACGGCGATGAGCAGTTCTTC.

The CDR3 here is CASSLVYRGSWDGYTF. CDR3 in DNA: TGTGCCAGCTCCCTTGTTTATAGGGGCTCTTGGGATGGCTACACCTTC. J is TRBJ1-2 and V is TRBV28; possibly TRBD1 for D (5 bases). Germline CDR1 is MDHEN and CDR2 is SYDVKM. The CDR3 has 16 amino acids. The V and J ends lost 8 bases and 6 bases respectively, with 25 bases between them.

The CDR3 DNA follows: TGCGCCAGCAGCTTGGAGGGGAGGGGTGGGTCCTACAATGAGCAGTTCTTC. Translated: CASSLEGRGGSYNEQFF. This chain links TRBV5-1 with TRBJ2-1, with 7 bases fitting TRBD2. V was pared by 0 bases and J by 1 base, with 7 bases of the junction left unmatched. The CDR3 totals 17 residues. Looked up from germline, CDR1 is SGHRS and CDR2 is YFSETQ.

This chain links TRBV11-1 with TRBJ1-1, with D hard to call. With 1 base removed from V and 5 bases from J, the gap between germline ends came to 14 bases. The V gene's germline CDR1 is SGHAT and CDR2 FQDESV (reference sequence). The CDR3 is 15 residues long. CDR3 sequence: CASSLGKGRETEAFF. In nucleotides, the CDR3 is TGTGCCAGCAGCTTAGGTAAGGGCCGGGAGACTGAAGCTTTCTTT.

CDR3 in DNA: TGTGCCAGCAAGCCGATGAACACTGAAGCTTTCTTT. Protein product: CASKPMNTEAFF. This chain links TRBV28 with TRBJ1-1; no firm D call. The V end was cut by 7 bases, the J end by 0 bases, with 6 bases between. This CDR3 has 12 residues. Germline V CDR1 and CDR2: MDHEN, SYDVKM.

The J gene is TRBJ1-2, the V gene TRBV2, with D unresolved. V was cut by 5 bases and J by 6 bases, with 10 bases left in between. CDR3 size: 12 residues. Germline loops: CDR1 SNHLY, CDR2 FYNNEI. Here the CDR3 DNA reads TGTGCCAGCAGTTACACCTCCAATGGCTACACCTTC. It translates to CASSYTSNGYTF.

The chain couples TRBV5-1 to TRBJ2-5; D not certain. Germline V CDR1 and CDR2: SGHRS, YFSETQ. This CDR3 has 13 amino acids. Trimming took off 3 bases at V and 5 bases at J, with 11 bases between the two ends. CDR3 protein: CASSSTSVETQYF. The DNA for the CDR3 is TGCGCCAGCAGCTCCACTTCTGTGGAGACCCAGTACTTC.

V is TRBV5-1 and J is TRBJ2-2; 8 nucleotides line up with TRBD1. Trimming cost V 4 bases and J 7 bases; bases outside gene matches: 9. CDR3 size: 15 residues. CDR1 is SGHRS and CDR2 is YFSETQ in the germline V gene. The CDR3 reads CASSLFRGRNGELFF. CDR3 coding DNA: TGCGCCAGCAGCCTGTTCAGGGGGCGTAACGGGGAGCTGTTTTTT.

The chain couples TRBV27 to TRBJ2-5, with TRBD1 matching over 7 bases. The CDR3 extends over 16 amino acids. Germline V gene lookup returns CDR1 MNHEY and CDR2 SMNVEV (reference sequence). Germline trimming cut 2 bases from V and 2 bases from J; bases unmatched to any gene: 8. The DNA of the CDR3 is TGTGCCAGCAGTTTAAGGGGGCGGGCAGAGCAAGAGACCCAGTACTTC. Translating it yields CASSLRGRAEQETQYF.

This chain uses TRBV1 with TRBJ2-2; the table's D call, TRBD2, was not checked against the DNA. TRBV1 is listed as a pseudogene. This CDR3 spans 16 amino acids. DNA for the CDR3: TGCACCAGCAGCCAAGCGGTTGCGCCGAACACCGGGGAGCTGTTTTTT. Translation: CTSSQAVAPNTGELFF.

The chain joins TRBV10-1 to TRBJ2-2, with 8 bases fitting TRBD2. This CDR3 has 14 residues. Per germline, CDR1 WNHNN and CDR2 SYGVQD (reference sequence). Trimming cost V 7 bases and J 3 bases; bases outside gene matches: 4. Here the CDR3 reads CASKPAGDTGELFF. The CDR3 nucleotides are TGCGCCAGCAAGCCAGCGGGAGACACCGGGGAGCTGTTTTTT.

The chain has TRBV2 and TRBJ1-1; D possibly corresponds to TRBD1 (6 bases). Trimming took 4 bases from V and 1 from J, leaving 16 bases between them. The CDR3 totals 16 residues. In germline, CDR1 is SNHLY, CDR2 FYNNEI. The CDR3 loop reads CASSGGGTGKNTEAFF. The CDR3 DNA sequence: TGTGCCAGCAGTGGGGGGGGAACAGGGAAGAACACTGAAGCTTTCTTT. The full variable domain, rest sourced from reference TRBV2 and TRBJ1-1, is EPEVTQTPSHQVTQMGQEVILRCVPISNHLYFYWYRQILGQKVEFLVSFYNNEISEKSEIFDDQFSVERPDGSNFTLKIRSTKLEDSAMYFCASSGGGTGKNTEAFFGQGTRLTVV.

CDR3 sequence (DNA): TGTGCCAGCAGTTTCGGGGGATCGAACACTGAAGCTTTCTTT. Translated, it gives CASSFGGSNTEAFF. The rearrangement joins TRBV11-3 to TRBJ1-1, with a weak D call TRBD1 (5 bases). Germline V gene sequence: CDR1 SGHNT, CDR2 YENEEA. The CDR3 has 14 amino acids. V was shortened by 6 bases and J by 1 base, with 12 bases between the two germline ends.

The chain couples TRBV6-1 to TRBJ2-1; TRBD2 is a possible D gene (6 bases). The CDR3 length is 13 residues. V was shortened by 2 bases and J by 9 bases, with 11 bases between the two germline ends. Germline CDR1 MNHNS, CDR2 SASEGT. The CDR3 protein is CASSEILASEQFF. The CDR3 nucleotides read TGTGCCAGCAGTGAAATTCTAGCGAGTGAGCAGTTCTTC.

CDR3 residues: CASSITGGKGELFF. The CDR3 DNA follows: TGTGCCAGCAGTATCACAGGGGGCAAGGGGGAGCTGTTTTTT. The chain couples TRBV28 to TRBJ2-2; 9 bases are shared with TRBD1. Looked up from germline, CDR1 is MDHEN and CDR2 is SYDVKM. J gave up 8 bases and V 5 bases, and 6 bases lay outside the gene matches. The CDR3 runs to 14 residues.

The chain carries TRBV24-1 and TRBJ2-1; 12 positions match TRBD2. Looked up from germline, CDR1 is KGHDR and CDR2 is SFDVKD. V lost 4 bases to trimming and J lost 2 bases; unmatched junction nucleotides: 2. The CDR3 is 16 residues long. The CDR3 nucleotides read TGTGCCACCAGTGACGCTAGCGGGAGGGCCTACAATGAGCAGTTCTTC. This encodes CATSDASGRAYNEQFF.